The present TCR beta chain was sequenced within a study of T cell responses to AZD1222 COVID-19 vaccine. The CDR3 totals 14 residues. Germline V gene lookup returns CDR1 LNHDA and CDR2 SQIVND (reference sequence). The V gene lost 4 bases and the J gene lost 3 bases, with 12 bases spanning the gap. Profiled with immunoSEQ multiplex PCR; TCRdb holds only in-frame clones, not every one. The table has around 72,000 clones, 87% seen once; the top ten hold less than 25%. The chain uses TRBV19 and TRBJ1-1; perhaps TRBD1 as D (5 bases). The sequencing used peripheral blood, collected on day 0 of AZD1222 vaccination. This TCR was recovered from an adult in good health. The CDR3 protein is CASSSLGTDTEAFF. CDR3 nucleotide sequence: TGTGCCAGTAGTAGCCTTGGGACGGACACTGAAGCTTTCTTT.